The clone carrying this T cell receptor (beta chain) was seen many times. Its cognate antigen is unknown. Trimming removed 1 base from V and 2 bases from J, with 9 bases in between. CDR1 is SGHDN and CDR2 is FVKESK in the germline V gene. There are 14 residues in the CDR3. TCRdb used MiXCR to reprocess the RACE reads, holding one entry per CDR3 protein. The table shows over 100,000 distinct CDR3 sequences, with roughly 9% occurring only once. The data stem from a study of human T cells and chemical hapten exposure. Study-level information: It was small differences in pooled library volume that mainly caused per-sample TCR yields to vary. Study-level findings and limits: DPC sensitization left the count of TCRs above 1 in 1000 unchanged.

The time point: healthy volunteer bleed at 2 weeks. The total RNA was obtained from whole blood that was not fractionated. The TCR originated in a male donor in good health. Some clones in this sample may be carry-over from other donors' samples. Source material: whole blood. This chain links TRBV14 with TRBJ2-7; D is perhaps TRBD2 (5 bases). The CDR3 region is CASSQVSGPYEQYF. CDR3 DNA sequence: TGTGCCAGCAGCCAAGTAAGCGGACCCTACGAGCAGTACTTC.